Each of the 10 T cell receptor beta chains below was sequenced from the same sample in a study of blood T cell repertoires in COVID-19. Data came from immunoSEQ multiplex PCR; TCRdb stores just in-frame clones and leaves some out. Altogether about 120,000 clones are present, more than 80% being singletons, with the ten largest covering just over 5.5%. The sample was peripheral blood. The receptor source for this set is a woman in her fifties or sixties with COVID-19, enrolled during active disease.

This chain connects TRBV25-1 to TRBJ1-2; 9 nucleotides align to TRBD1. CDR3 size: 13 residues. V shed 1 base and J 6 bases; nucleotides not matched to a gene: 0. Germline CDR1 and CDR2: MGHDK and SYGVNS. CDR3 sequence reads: CASSEWTGDGYTF. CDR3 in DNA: TGTGCCAGCAGTGAATGGACAGGGGATGGCTACACCTTC.

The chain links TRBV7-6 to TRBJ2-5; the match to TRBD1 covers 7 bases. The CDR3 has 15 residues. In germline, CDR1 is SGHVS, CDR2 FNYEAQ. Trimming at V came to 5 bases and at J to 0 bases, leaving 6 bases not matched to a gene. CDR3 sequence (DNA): TGTGCCAGCAGCCTCCAAGACAGGGACCAAGAGACCCAGTACTTC. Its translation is CASSLQDRDQETQYF.

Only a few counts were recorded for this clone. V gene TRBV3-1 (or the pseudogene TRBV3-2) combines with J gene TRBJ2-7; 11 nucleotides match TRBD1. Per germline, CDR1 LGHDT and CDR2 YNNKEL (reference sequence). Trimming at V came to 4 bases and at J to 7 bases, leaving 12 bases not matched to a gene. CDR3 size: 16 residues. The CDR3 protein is CASSLRTGGHPEEQYF. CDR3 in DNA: TGTGCCAGCAGCCTAAGGACAGGGGGCCACCCAGAGGAGCAGTACTTC.

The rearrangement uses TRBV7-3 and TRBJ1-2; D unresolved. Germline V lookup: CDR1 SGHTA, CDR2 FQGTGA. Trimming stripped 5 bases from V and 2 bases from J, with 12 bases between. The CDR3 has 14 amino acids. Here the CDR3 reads CASSRDGGNYGYTF. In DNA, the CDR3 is TGTGCCAGCAGCCGCGACGGCGGGAACTATGGCTACACCTTC.

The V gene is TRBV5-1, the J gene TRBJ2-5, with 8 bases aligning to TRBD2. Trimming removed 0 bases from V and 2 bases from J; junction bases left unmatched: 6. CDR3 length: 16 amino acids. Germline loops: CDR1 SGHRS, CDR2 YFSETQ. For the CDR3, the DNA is TGCGCCAGCAGCTTGGCGGTACTAGCGGCACAAGAGACCCAGTACTTC. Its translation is CASSLAVLAAQETQYF.

DNA for the CDR3: TGTGCCAGCAGTCCCTCGGGGAGCGGGCCCGGGGAGACCCAGTACTTC. Its translation: CASSPSGSGPGETQYF. The chain links TRBV6-6 to TRBJ2-5, with TRBD2 as a possible D gene (6 bases). V lost 5 bases to trimming and J lost 5 bases, with 21 bases between them. The CDR3 contains 16 residues. Germline CDR1 reads MNHNY; CDR2 reads SVGAGI (reference sequence).

DNA of the CDR3: TGTGCCAGCAGCACGGGACTAGCGGGTGGCGGGGAGCTGTTTTTT. Translating gives CASSTGLAGGGELFF. The chain is built from TRBV7-2 and TRBJ2-2; 12 bases match TRBD2. Germline CDR1 is SGHTA and CDR2 is FQGNSA. This CDR3 has 15 amino acids. J was trimmed by 7 bases and V by 5 bases; bases with no gene match: 5.

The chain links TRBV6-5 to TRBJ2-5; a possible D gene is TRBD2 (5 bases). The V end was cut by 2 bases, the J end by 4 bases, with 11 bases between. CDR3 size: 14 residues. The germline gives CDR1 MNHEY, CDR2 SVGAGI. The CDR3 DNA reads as TGTGCCAGCAGTTACAACGGGGTTCGAGAGACCCAGTACTTC. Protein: CASSYNGVRETQYF.

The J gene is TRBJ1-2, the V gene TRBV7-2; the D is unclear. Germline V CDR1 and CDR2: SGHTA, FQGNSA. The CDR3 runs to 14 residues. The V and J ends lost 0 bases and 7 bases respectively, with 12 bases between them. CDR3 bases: TGTGCCAGCAGCTTAGCAGATCCTACGGGTGGCTACACCTTC. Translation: CASSLADPTGGYTF.

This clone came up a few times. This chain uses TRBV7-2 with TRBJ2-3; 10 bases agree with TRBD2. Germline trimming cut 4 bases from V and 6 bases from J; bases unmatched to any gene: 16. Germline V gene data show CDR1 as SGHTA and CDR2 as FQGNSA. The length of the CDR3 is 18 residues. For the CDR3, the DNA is TGTGCCAGCAGCTCCACCGGGACTAGCGTCATACTAATGGATACGCAGTATTTT. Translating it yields CASSSTGTSVILMDTQYF.